This T cell receptor (beta chain) was recovered during a study of immune characteristics of hereditary and idiopathic chronic pancreatitis. For the wider study: Local immune cells and TCRbeta repertoires in the pancreas were profiled in this study for hereditary and idiopathic chronic pancreatitis, with control organ donor pancreases used for comparison. TCRbeta sequencing covered 5 control pancreases, about seven hereditary chronic pancreatitis pancreases and about six idiopathic chronic pancreatitis pancreases. The gDNA-based approach was selected because the approach required minimal in vitro experimental manipulation of T cells infiltrating the pancreas.

Patients undergoing total pancreatectomy with islet autotransplantation (TPIAT) were the source of the chronic pancreatitis pancreas tissue. None of the chronic pancreatitis patients included in the study had a known history of diabetes. For TCRbeta sequencing, genomic DNA was pulled straight from bulk pancreas tissue, skipping any T cell sorting. No particular cause of disease was identified in the patients with idiopathic chronic pancreatitis. Pancreas tissues were collected consecutively from patients and organ donors at two US centers. V ends up 6 bases short and J 13 bases short, with an unmatched junction base count of 14. The CDR3 sequence holds 13 residues, the cysteine and phenylalanine included. The read is trimmed to its CDR3 DNA, 39 bases read in frame from base 1. Library method: the immunoSEQ multiplex PCR assay. The TCRbeta CDR3 region and neighboring sequences were amplified from pancreatic genomic DNA and then sequenced. The authors' analysis ran thus. Repertoire diversity was measured as a mean normalized Shannon-Wiener index, alongside productive clonality and productive rearrangement counts. Control and chronic pancreatitis repertoire metrics were compared by means of the nonparametric Mann-Whitney U test. CDR3beta sequences with identical amino acid composition and length across subjects were defined as shared clonotypes. TCRdb took this table from immuneACCESS and kept in-frame rearrangements with V and J called. Such tables lack part of the clones; where checked against another copy, unresolved V genes explain under half of the gap, and the rest is unexplained. The V and J calls and the clone size are those of that table, but D and trimming were determined from the DNA. Within this sample are around 10,000 clones, with around 79% of them counted one time only. The top ten clones comprise 13% to 15% of the sample.

As concerns this clone: Its antigen target is currently unknown. No base quality values were provided; no much bigger clone lies one nucleotide off.

Points the paper makes about the study in general: Among around twelve chronic pancreatitis patients, higher numbers of productive TCR rearrangements went along with higher disease severity scores, showing a positive correlation. The study did not include chronic pancreatitis caused by alcohol use. Hereditary and idiopathic chronic pancreatitis differed in Vbeta-Jbeta gene family usage, including TRBV10, TRBV19, TRBV23 and TRBV5. Patient tissue was available only at the time of TPIAT, so disease duration differences may have influenced immune findings. Both chronic pancreatitis groups showed significantly increased TCRbeta repertoire diversity and reduced clonality versus controls.

The specimen was pancreas tissue with idiopathic chronic pancreatitis. The cell subset or site label here, explained by the study, means: chronic pancreatitis without an identified cause. The rearrangement combines TRBV12-3 or TRBV12-4 with TRBJ1-2, with TRBD1 matching 7 junction bases. This receptor was obtained from a human donor with chronic pancreatitis. The bases read TGTGCCAGCAGCACGACGTGGACAGGCCGCTGCACCTTC. Translated, it gives CASSTTWTGRCTF.